This T cell receptor beta chain originates from a study of blood T cell repertoires in COVID-19. Sequenced by immunoSEQ multiplex PCR; TCRdb stores in-frame clones only, minus some. The sample contains about 180,000 clones, about 88% of which appear only once. V lost 8 bases and J lost 4, with 11 bases in between. This CDR3 contains 12 residues. Germline-derived CDR1 and CDR2 are LGHDT and YNNKEL (reference sequence). This TCR came from a woman aged 18-29 years who had recovered from COVID-19. The V gene is TRBV3-1 (or the pseudogene TRBV3-2), the J gene TRBJ1-2; a weak D match, TRBD1 (6 bases). The sample consisted of PBMCs or T cells enriched from blood (not recorded which). The CDR3 loop reads CASGQNSYGYTF. In nucleotides, the CDR3 is TGTGCCAGCGGACAGAATAGCTATGGCTACACCTTC.